These 5 T cell receptor beta chains originate from one sample sequenced in a study of low-dose radiotherapy and immunotherapy resistance in tumors. TRAV- and TRBV-specific primers primed first-strand cDNA, covering alpha and beta chains. TCRs underwent about 22 PCR cycles of amplification with a constant-region primer and V-primer adapter. MiXCR was run by TCRdb on the reads, yielding one entry per CDR3 protein. This table has some 16,000 distinct CDR3 sequences, around 70% appearing once. These receptors originate from a human donor with advanced metastatic prostate, ovarian, gallbladder or colorectal cancer (not recorded which). This table probably holds off-target reads from a library built for another chain.

The rearrangement uses TRBV12-3 or TRBV12-4 and TRBJ2-1, with 10 bases fitting TRBD2. This CDR3 has 18 residues. V trimming: 4 bases; J trimming: 2 bases; junction bases outside the gene matches: 11. CDR3 sequence reads: CASSSRGTSGIAYNEQFF. In nucleotides, the CDR3 is TGTGCCAGCAGTTCACGCGGAACTAGCGGGATAGCCTACAATGAGCAGTTCTTC.

This clonotype is medium-sized (0.01 to 0.1%). The J gene is TRBJ2-1, the V gene TRBV10-2, with TRBD1 identical over 7 bases. Germline V gene lookup returns CDR1 WSHSY and CDR2 SAAADI. The V and J ends lost 7 bases and 5 bases, in that order; junction bases with no gene match: 5. The CDR3 extends over 13 amino acids. The CDR3 sequence is CASTGTENNEQFF. As DNA, the CDR3 is TGCGCCAGCACCGGGACAGAGAACAATGAGCAGTTCTTC.

The chain is built from TRBV5-1 and TRBJ1-1; 9 nucleotides line up with TRBD1. Trimming took 0 bases from V and 1 from J; bases not matched to a gene: 1. This CDR3 spans 15 amino acids. Germline CDR1 and CDR2: SGHRS and YFSETQ. The CDR3 sequence: CASSLAGQGNTEAFF. The CDR3 nucleotides are TGCGCCAGCAGCTTGGCGGGACAGGGGAACACTGAAGCTTTCTTT.

The chain couples TRBV5-1 to TRBJ2-7, with 7 bases fitting TRBD1. The CDR3 sequence is 18 residues long. Germline loops: CDR1 SGHRS, CDR2 YFSETQ. The V gene end was trimmed by 0 bases and the J gene end by 4 bases; junction bases not matched to a gene: 16. CDR3 sequence (DNA): TGCGCCAGCAGCTTGGGTGGCAGGGGGTTTCTCCCTCCATACGAGCAGTACTTC. It codes for CASSLGGRGFLPPYEQYF.

This clonotype was counted a few times. V gene TRBV27 combines with J gene TRBJ2-1, with 7 bases identical to TRBD1. Germline CDR1 reads MNHEY; CDR2 reads SMNVEV (reference sequence). The ends lost 5 bases at V and 8 bases at J; junction bases unmatched: 12. The CDR3 totals 15 residues. The CDR3 nucleotides are TGTGCCAGCAGTCCAGCGGAGCGGACAGGCGATGAGCAGTTCTTC. Its protein product is CASSPAERTGDEQFF.